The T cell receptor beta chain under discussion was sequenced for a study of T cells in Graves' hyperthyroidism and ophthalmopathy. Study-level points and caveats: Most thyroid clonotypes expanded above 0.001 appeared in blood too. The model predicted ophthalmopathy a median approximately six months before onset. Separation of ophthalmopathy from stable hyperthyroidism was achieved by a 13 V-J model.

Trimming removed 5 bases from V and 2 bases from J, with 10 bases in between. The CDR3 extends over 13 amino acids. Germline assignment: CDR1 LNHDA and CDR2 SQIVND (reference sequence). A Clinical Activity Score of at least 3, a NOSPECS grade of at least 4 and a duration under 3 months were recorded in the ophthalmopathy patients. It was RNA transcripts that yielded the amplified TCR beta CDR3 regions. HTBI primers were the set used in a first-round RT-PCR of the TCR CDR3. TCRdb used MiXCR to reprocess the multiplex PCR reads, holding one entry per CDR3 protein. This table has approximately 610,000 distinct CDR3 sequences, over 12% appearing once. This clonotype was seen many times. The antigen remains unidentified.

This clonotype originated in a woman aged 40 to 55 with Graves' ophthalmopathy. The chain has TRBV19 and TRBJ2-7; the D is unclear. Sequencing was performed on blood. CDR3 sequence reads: CASSPGNPYEQYF. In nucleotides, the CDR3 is TGTGCCAGTAGTCCCGGCAATCCCTACGAGCAGTACTTC.